This record concerns one T cell receptor beta chain sequence. This record belongs to a study of blood T cell repertoires in COVID-19. Only in-frame clones appear in the TCRdb table, and some are missing; sequencing was by immunoSEQ multiplex PCR. The repertoire consists of about 22,000 clones, with about 89% occurring once and the leading ten covering 27%. The CDR3 length is 16 residues. Per germline, CDR1 WSHSY and CDR2 SAAADI. The V end lost 2 bases, the J end lost 8 bases, and 19 bases lay between the germline ends. This TCR came from a man aged 70 or older with COVID-19, enrolled during active disease. What was sequenced was peripheral blood. V is TRBV10-2 and J is TRBJ2-1; tentatively, D is TRBD2 (6 bases). The CDR3 loop reads CASSELGGGTDDEQFF. CDR3 sequence (DNA): TGCGCCAGCAGTGAGCTGGGGGGAGGAACGGACGATGAGCAGTTCTTC.